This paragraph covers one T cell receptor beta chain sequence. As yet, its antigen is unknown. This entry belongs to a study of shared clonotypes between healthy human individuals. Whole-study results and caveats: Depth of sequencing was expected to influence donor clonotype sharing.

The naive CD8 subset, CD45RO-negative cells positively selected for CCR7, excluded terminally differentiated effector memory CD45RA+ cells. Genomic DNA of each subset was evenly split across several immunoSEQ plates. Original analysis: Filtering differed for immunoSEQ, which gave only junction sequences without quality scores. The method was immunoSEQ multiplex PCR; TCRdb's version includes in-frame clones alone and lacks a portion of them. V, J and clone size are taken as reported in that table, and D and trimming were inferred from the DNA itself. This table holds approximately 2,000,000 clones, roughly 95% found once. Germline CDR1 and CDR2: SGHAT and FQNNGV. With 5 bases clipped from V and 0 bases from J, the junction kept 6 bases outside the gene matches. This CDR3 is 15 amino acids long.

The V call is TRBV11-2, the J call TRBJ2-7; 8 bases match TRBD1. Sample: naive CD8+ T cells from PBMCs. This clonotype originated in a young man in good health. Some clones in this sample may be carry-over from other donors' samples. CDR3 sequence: CASSLDRGLSYEQYF. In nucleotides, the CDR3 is TGTGCCAGCAGCCTCGACAGGGGACTCTCCTACGAGCAGTACTTC.